This TCR beta chain was captured by sequencing in a study of T cell responses to AZD1222 COVID-19 vaccine. Study results and caveats: Only a handful of AZD1222 recipients, roughly six in all, had baseline seropositivity. Among vaccine-associated CD4 TCRs, coverage spanned spike, with dominance at 160-218 and 743-854.

CDR1 is LGHDT and CDR2 is YNNKEL in the germline V gene (reference sequence). CDR3 size: 16 residues. Losses at the gene ends were 4 bases for V and 0 bases for J; bases not matched to a gene: 8. As regards this clone: Its matching antigen is unknown.

Generated by immunoSEQ multiplex PCR, the TCRdb table keeps only in-frame clones and is missing some. The top ten clones hold around an eighth of a sample with some 62,000 clones, 76% of them seen once. This specimen was peripheral blood, taken on day 0 of AZD1222 vaccination. V gene TRBV3-1 (or the pseudogene TRBV3-2) combines with J gene TRBJ1-1, with 7 bases that match TRBD1. This sequence originates from an adult in good health. The CDR3 is CASSPDRDRMNTEAFF. DNA of the CDR3: TGTGCCAGCAGCCCCGACCGGGACAGAATGAACACTGAAGCTTTCTTT.